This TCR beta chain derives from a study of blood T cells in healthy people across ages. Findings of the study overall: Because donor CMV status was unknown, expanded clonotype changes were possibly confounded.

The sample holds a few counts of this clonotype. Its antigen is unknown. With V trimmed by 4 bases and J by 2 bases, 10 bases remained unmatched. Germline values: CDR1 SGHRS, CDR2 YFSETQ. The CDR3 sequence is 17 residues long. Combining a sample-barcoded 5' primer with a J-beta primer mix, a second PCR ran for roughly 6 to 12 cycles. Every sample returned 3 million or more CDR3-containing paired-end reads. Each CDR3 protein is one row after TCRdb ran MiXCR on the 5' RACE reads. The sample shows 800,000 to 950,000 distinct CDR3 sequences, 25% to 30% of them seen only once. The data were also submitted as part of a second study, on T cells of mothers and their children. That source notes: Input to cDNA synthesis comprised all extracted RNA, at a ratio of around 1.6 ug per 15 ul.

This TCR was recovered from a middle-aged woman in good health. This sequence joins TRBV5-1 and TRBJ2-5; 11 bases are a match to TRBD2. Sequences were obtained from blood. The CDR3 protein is CASSRLAGGAGQETQYF. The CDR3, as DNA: TGCGCCAGCAGCAGGCTAGCGGGGGGAGCAGGACAAGAGACCCAGTACTTC.